These 11 T cell receptor beta chains share one sample of origin, sequenced in a study of cytomegalovirus exposure and HLA in healthy donors. Researchers ran the PCR with 60 Vbeta and 13 Jbeta primers. Generated by immunoSEQ multiplex PCR, the TCRdb table keeps only in-frame clones and is missing some. The sample holds about 200,000 clones, around 78% seen once. Sequencing was carried out using PBMCs. Source of these receptors: a woman aged 30 to 39 in good health and CMV-seropositive.

The J gene is TRBJ1-5, the V gene TRBV5-5; tentative D call: TRBD1 (6 bases). Germline loops: CDR1 SGHKS, CDR2 YYEKEE (reference sequence). CDR3 length: 15 residues. Trimming cost V 4 bases and J 1 base, with 12 bases left between them. The CDR3 DNA sequence: TGTGCCAGCAGCAAAATGACAGGAAGCAATCAGCCCCAGCATTTT. Protein product: CASSKMTGSNQPQHF.

V usage is TRBV6-5 and J usage is TRBJ2-7; 7 bases align to TRBD2. Trimming cost V 7 bases and J 3 bases; bases outside gene matches: 12. CDR1 is MNHEY and CDR2 is SVGAGI in the germline V gene. This CDR3 has 15 residues. The CDR3 DNA is TGTGCCAGCACCAGAGCGGGGAGAGGCGTCTACGAGCAGTACTTC. Its protein is CASTRAGRGVYEQYF.

V usage is TRBV10-1 and J usage is TRBJ2-5; D perhaps matches TRBD2 (7 bases). Between the trimmed V and J ends, which lost 6 bases and 3 bases, there was a span of 20 bases. Per the germline V gene, CDR1 is WNHNN and CDR2 is SYGVQD (reference sequence). This CDR3 has 16 amino acids. CDR3: CASREGGSGRKETQYF. The CDR3 nucleotides are TGCGCCAGCAGGGAGGGGGGTAGCGGGCGCAAAGAGACCCAGTACTTC.

The chain uses TRBV11-1 and TRBJ1-1, with TRBD1 identical over 7 bases. Trimming cost V 2 bases and J 7 bases; bases outside gene matches: 1. The CDR3 length is 12 residues. Germline-derived CDR1 and CDR2 are SGHAT and FQDESV (reference sequence). The DNA for the CDR3 is TGTGCCAGCAGCTTAACAGGGGTTGAAGCTTTCTTT. Translating it yields CASSLTGVEAFF.

This clone was seen once. V gene TRBV28 combines with J gene TRBJ2-3; no definite D call. The CDR3 contains 14 residues. Trimming took 5 bases from V and 0 from J, leaving 9 bases between them. Germline V gene sequence: CDR1 MDHEN, CDR2 SYDVKM. The CDR3 sequence is CASSLFRSTDTQYF. The CDR3 region has the DNA TGTGCCAGCAGTCTTTTCCGGAGCACAGATACGCAGTATTTT. The full variable domain, completed using reference TRBV28 and TRBJ2-3, is DVKVTQSSRYLVKRTGEKVFLECVQDMDHENMFWYRQDPGLGLRLIYFSYDVKMKEKGDIPEGYSVSREKKERFSLILESASTNQTSMYLCASSLFRSTDTQYFGPGTRLTVL.

The J gene is TRBJ1-5, the V gene TRBV7-2; D is unclear. CDR1 and CDR2 from the germline V gene are SGHTA and FQGNSA. The CDR3 runs to 13 residues. V lost 8 bases and J lost 2, with 10 bases in between. The CDR3 region is CASRPFGNQPQHF. In DNA form, the CDR3 reads TGTGCCAGCCGTCCCTTTGGCAATCAGCCCCAGCATTTT.

V usage is TRBV5-1 and J usage is TRBJ1-5, with 11 bases lining up with TRBD1. Germline assignment: CDR1 SGHRS and CDR2 YFSETQ. The CDR3 extends over 19 amino acids. V trimming: 6 bases; J trimming: 1 base; junction bases outside the gene matches: 15. The CDR3 region has the DNA TGCGCCAGCACAGGGAGGCTGGGACAGGGGGAGAGGAGCAATCAGCCCCAGCATTTT. This codes for CASTGRLGQGERSNQPQHF.

This clone came up once. As DNA, the CDR3 is TGTGCCAGTAGCTTATCAGGGGACTCTGGAAACACCATATATTTT. It encodes CASSLSGDSGNTIYF. The chain recombines TRBV19 with TRBJ1-3; possible D gene TRBD1, 6 bases. The V and J ends lost 6 bases and 0 bases respectively, with 12 bases between them. Germline values: CDR1 LNHDA, CDR2 SQIVND (reference sequence). The CDR3 length is 15 residues.

The V gene is TRBV30, the J gene TRBJ1-1; D uncertain. V shed 3 bases and J shed 4 bases, with 9 bases lying between them. The germline V gene encodes CDR1 GTSNPN and CDR2 SVGIG (reference sequence). The CDR3 extends over 12 amino acids. CDR3 in DNA: TGTGCCTGGAGCCCTACAGTCACTGAAGCTTTCTTT. Translating it yields CAWSPTVTEAFF. The complete variable domain, with remaining parts taken from reference TRBV30 and TRBJ1-1, reads SQTIHQWPATLVQPVGSPLSLECTVEGTSNPNLYWYRQAAGRGLQLLFYSVGIGQISSEVPQNLSASRPQDRQFILSSKKLLLSDSGFYLCAWSPTVTEAFFGQGTRLTVV.

Remarks on this clone: The identical CDR3 is also encoded by other nucleotide sequences in the sample. This chain connects TRBV4-2 to TRBJ2-7; possibly TRBD2 for D (6 bases). The CDR3 sequence is 15 residues long. Germline V gives CDR1 LGHNA, CDR2 YNFKEQ. Trimming removed 0 bases from V and 1 base from J, with 10 bases in between. The CDR3 loop is CASSQEWRESYEQYF. In DNA, the CDR3 is TGTGCCAGCAGCCAAGAGTGGAGGGAGTCCTACGAGCAGTACTTC.

The sample holds many counts of this clone. The chain joins TRBV11-2 to TRBJ1-1, with D unclear. The CDR3 loop spans 14 amino acids. V shed 1 base and J shed 0 bases, with 6 bases lying between them. CDR1 and CDR2 (germline): SGHAT, FQNNGV. In nucleotides, the CDR3 is TGTGCCAGCAGCTTAGGAGGGTTGAACACTGAAGCTTTCTTT. It is translated as CASSLGGLNTEAFF.